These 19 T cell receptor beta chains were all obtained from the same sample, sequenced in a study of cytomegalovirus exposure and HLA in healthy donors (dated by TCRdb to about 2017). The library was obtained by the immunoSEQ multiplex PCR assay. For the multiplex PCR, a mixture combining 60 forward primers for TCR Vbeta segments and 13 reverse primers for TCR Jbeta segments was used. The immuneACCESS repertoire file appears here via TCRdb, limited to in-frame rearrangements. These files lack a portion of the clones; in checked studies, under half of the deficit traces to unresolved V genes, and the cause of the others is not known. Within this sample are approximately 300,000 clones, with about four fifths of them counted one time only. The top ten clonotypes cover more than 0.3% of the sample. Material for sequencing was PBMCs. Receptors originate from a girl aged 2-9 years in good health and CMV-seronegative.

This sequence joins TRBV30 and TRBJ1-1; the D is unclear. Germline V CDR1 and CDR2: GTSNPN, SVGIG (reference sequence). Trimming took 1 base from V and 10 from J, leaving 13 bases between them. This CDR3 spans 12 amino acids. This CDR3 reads CAWSDYALRAFF. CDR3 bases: TGTGCCTGGAGTGATTACGCGCTGCGAGCTTTCTTT.

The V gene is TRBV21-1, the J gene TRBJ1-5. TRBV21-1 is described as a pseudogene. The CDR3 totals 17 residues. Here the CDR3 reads CASSKDGGSGCNQPQHF. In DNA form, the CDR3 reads TGTGCCAGCAGCAAAGACGGGGGATCGGGGTGCAATCAGCCCCAGCATTTT.

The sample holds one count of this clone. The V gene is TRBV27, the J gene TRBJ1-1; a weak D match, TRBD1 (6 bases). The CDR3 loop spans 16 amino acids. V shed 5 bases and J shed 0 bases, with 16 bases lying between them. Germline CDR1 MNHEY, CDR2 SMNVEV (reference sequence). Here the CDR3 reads CASSPRTVTMNTEAFF. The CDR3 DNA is TGTGCCAGCAGTCCACGGACAGTAACAATGAACACTGAAGCTTTCTTT.

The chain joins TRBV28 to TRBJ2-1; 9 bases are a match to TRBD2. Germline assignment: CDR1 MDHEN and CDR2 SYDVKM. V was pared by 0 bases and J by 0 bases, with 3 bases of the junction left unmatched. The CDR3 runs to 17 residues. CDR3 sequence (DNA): TGTGCCAGCAGTTTATGGCTAGCGGGGACCTCCTACAATGAGCAGTTCTTC. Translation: CASSLWLAGTSYNEQFF.

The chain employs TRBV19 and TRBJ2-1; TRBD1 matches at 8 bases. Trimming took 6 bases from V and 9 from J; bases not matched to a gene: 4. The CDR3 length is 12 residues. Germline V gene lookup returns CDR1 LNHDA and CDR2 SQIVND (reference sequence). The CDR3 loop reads CASRDRGSEQFF. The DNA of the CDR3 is TGTGCCAGTAGAGACAGGGGCAGTGAGCAGTTCTTC.

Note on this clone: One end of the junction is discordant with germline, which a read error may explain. The CDR3 sequence is CSSSLELAGDYEQYF. The CDR3 nucleotides are TGTTCCAGCAGCTTAGAACTAGCGGGGGACTACGAGCAGTACTTC. The chain is built from TRBV7-9 and TRBJ2-7; TRBD2 matches 11 bases. Germline CDR1 is SEHNR and CDR2 is FQNEAQ (reference sequence). The CDR3 is 15 amino acids.

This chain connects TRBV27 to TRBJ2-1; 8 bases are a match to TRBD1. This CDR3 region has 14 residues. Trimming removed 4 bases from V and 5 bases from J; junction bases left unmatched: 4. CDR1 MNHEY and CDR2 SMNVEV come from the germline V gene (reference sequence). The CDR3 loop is CASSSRTGHNEQFF. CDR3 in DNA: TGTGCCAGCAGTTCACGGACAGGGCACAATGAGCAGTTCTTC.

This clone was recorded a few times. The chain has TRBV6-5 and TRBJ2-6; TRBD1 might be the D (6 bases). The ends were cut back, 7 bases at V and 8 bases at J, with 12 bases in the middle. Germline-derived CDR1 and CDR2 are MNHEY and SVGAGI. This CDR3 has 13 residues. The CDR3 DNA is TGTGCCAGCAACCTAGGGGGTCCCAACGTCCTGACTTTC. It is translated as CASNLGGPNVLTF.

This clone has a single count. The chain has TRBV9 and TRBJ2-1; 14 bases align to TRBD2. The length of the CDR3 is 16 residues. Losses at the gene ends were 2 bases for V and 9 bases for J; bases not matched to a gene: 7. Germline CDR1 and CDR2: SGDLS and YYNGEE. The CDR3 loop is CASSVLTSGRAGEQFF. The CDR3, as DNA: TGTGCCAGCAGCGTCCTGACTAGCGGGAGGGCGGGTGAGCAGTTCTTC.

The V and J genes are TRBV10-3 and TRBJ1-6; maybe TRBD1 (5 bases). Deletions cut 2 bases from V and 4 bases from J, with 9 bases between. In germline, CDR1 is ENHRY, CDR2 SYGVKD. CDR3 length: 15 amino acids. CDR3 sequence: CAISERQLYNSPLHF. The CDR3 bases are TGTGCCATCAGTGAGAGACAGCTTTATAATTCACCCCTCCACTTT.

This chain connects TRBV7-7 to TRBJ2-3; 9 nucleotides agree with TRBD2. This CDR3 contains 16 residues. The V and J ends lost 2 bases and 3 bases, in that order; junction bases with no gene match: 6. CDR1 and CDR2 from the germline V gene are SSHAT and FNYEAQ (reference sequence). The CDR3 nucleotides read TGTGCCAGCAGCTTAAGGGCGGGAGGGGAAACAGATACGCAGTATTTT. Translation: CASSLRAGGETDTQYF. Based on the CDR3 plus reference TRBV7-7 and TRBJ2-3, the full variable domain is GAGVSQSPRYKVTKRGQDVTLRCDPISSHATLYWYQQALGQGPEFLTYFNYEAQPDKSGLPSDRFSAERPEGSISTLTIQRTEQRDSAMYRCASSLRAGGETDTQYFGPGTRLTVL.

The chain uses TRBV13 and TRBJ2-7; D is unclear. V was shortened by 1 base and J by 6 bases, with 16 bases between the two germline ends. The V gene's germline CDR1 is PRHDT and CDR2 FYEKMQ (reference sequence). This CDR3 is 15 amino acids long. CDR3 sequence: CASSLDKFPPLEQYF. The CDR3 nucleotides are TGTGCCAGCAGCTTAGATAAATTCCCCCCTCTCGAGCAGTACTTC.

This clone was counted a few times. The CDR3: CASSVGAGVSPYEQYF. The CDR3, as DNA: TGTGCCAGCAGCGTAGGGGCGGGAGTTAGCCCCTACGAGCAGTACTTC. The gene calls are TRBV9 and TRBJ2-5; 7 bases agree with TRBD2. The J call may be mistaken, given a closer DNA end match to TRBJ2-7. The CDR3 is 16 amino acids. Germline CDR1 is SGDLS and CDR2 is YYNGEE.

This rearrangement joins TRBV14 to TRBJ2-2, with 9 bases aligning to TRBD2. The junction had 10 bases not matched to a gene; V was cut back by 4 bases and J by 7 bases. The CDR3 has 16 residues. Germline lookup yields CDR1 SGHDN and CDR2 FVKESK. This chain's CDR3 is CASSPLRGGHGGELFF. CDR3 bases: TGTGCCAGCAGCCCCCTGCGGGGGGGCCACGGCGGGGAGCTGTTTTTT.

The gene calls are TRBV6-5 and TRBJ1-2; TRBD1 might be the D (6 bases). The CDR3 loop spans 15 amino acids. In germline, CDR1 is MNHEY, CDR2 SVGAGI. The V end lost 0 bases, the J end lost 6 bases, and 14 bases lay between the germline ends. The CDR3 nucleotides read TGTGCCAGCAGTTACTCCGGGACACCAAGGAATGGCTACACCTTC. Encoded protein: CASSYSGTPRNGYTF.

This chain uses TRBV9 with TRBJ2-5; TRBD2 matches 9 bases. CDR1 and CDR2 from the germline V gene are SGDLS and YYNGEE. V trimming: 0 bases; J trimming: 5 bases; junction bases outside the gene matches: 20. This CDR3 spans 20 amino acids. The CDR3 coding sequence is TGTGCCAGCAGCGTAGCGGTCACTTCGGCGGGGGGGCCGGGTGCGGAGACCCAGTACTTC. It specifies CASSVAVTSAGGPGAETQYF. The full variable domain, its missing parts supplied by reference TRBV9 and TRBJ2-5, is DSGVTQTPKHLITATGQRVTLRCSPRSGDLSVYWYQQSLDQGLQFLIQYYNGEERAKGNILERFSAQQFPDLHSELNLSSLELGDSALYFCASSVAVTSAGGPGAETQYFGPGTRLLVL.

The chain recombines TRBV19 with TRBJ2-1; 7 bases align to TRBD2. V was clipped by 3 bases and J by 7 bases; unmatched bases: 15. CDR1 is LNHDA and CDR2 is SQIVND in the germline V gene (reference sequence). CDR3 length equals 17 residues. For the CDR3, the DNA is TGTGCCAGTAGTATTCTTGGGGCTCCGGGAGGATTGAATGAGCAGTTCTTC. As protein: CASSILGAPGGLNEQFF.

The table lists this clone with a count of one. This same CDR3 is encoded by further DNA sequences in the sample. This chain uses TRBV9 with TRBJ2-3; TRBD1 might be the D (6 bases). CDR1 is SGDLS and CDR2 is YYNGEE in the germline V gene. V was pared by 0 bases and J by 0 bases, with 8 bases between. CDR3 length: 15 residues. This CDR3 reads CASSVARGSTDTQYF. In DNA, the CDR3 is TGTGCCAGCAGCGTAGCCAGGGGCAGCACAGATACGCAGTATTTT.

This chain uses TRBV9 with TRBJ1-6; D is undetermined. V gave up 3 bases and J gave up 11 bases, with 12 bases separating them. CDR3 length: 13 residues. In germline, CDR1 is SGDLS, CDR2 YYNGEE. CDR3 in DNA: TGTGCCAGCAGCGCCAGGTGGTTGCCACCCCTCCACTTT. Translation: CASSARWLPPLHF. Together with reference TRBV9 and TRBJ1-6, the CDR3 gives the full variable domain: DSGVTQTPKHLITATGQRVTLRCSPRSGDLSVYWYQQSLDQGLQFLIQYYNGEERAKGNILERFSAQQFPDLHSELNLSSLELGDSALYFCASSARWLPPLHFGNGTRLTVT.